Below, 8 T cell receptor beta chains from the same sample are listed, as sequenced in a study of T cell changes during pregnancy in multiple sclerosis. Libraries were prepared by immunoSEQ multiplex PCR; TCRdb keeps only in-frame clonotypes and omits some of them. The table includes about 70,000 clones, 85% to 95% detected once. The material sequenced was CD8+ T cells from peripheral blood mononuclear cells, taken in the third trimester of pregnancy. Receptor source: a female donor in good health, enrolled as a control in a pregnancy study.

This chain connects TRBV27 to TRBJ2-1; D perhaps matches TRBD2 (6 bases). Trimming stripped 8 bases from V and 2 bases from J, with 19 bases between. The CDR3 length is 16 residues. In germline, CDR1 is MNHEY, CDR2 SMNVEV (reference sequence). The CDR3 coding sequence is TGTGCCAGCGGGGACGTAGGGACTTTTACCTACAATGAGCAGTTCTTC. It specifies CASGDVGTFTYNEQFF.

The chain is built from TRBV19 and TRBJ1-1; D may be TRBD1 (6 bases). V lost 0 bases and J 5 bases, leaving 13 bases between the germline ends. CDR1 is LNHDA and CDR2 is SQIVND in the germline V gene (reference sequence). The CDR3 covers 15 residues. The chain's CDR3 is CASSIEGGPITEAFF. The DNA for the CDR3 is TGTGCCAGTAGTATAGAAGGGGGACCGATTACTGAAGCTTTCTTT. The entire variable domain, with the rest obtained from reference TRBV19 and TRBJ1-1, is as follows: DGGITQSPKYLFRKEGQNVTLSCEQNLNHDAMYWYRQDPGQGLRLIYYSQIVNDFQKGDIAEGYSVSREKKESFPLTVTSAQKNPTAFYLCASSIEGGPITEAFFGQGTRLTVV.

CDR3 DNA: TGTGCCAGCAGAACTACAGTGATCGACAGGGGTGATGAGCAGTTCTTC. This translates into CASRTTVIDRGDEQFF. This chain uses TRBV5-5 with TRBJ2-1, with TRBD1 matching over 8 bases. This CDR3 has 16 amino acids. The junction had 15 bases not matched to a gene; V was cut back by 5 bases and J by 8 bases. Germline CDR1 is SGHKS and CDR2 is YYEKEE (reference sequence).

The J gene is TRBJ1-1, the V gene TRBV5-1; the D gene is possibly TRBD1 (5 bases). This CDR3 is 14 amino acids long. The germline V gene has CDR1 SGHRS and CDR2 YFSETQ. Between the trimmed V and J ends, which lost 3 bases and 5 bases, there was a span of 14 bases. DNA for the CDR3: TGCGCCAGCAGCTCCCCCGGGGGGGGGACTGAAGCTTTCTTT. Its protein is CASSSPGGGTEAFF. Complete variable domain (other parts from reference TRBV5-1 and TRBJ1-1): KAGVTQTPRYLIKTRGQQVTLSCSPISGHRSVSWYQQTPGQGLQFLFEYFSETQRNKGNFPGRFSGRQFSNSRSEMNVSTLELGDSALYLCASSSPGGGTEAFFGQGTRLTVV.

The chain uses TRBV9 and TRBJ1-6, with D perhaps TRBD1 (5 bases). The V and J ends lost 2 bases and 4 bases respectively, with 10 bases between them. The CDR3 spans 15 residues. CDR1 and CDR2 (germline): SGDLS, YYNGEE. DNA of the CDR3: TGTGCCAGCAGCGTGGGGGGGGATTATAATTCACCCCTCCACTTT. It is translated as CASSVGGDYNSPLHF.

This chain links TRBV7-6 with TRBJ2-1, with TRBD1 matching 8 bases. The CDR3 spans 12 residues. The germline CDR1 and CDR2 sequences are SGHVS and FNYEAQ. V was clipped by 5 bases and J by 9 bases; unmatched bases: 3. The CDR3 loop is CASSATGGEQFF. DNA for the CDR3: TGTGCCAGCAGCGCTACAGGGGGTGAGCAGTTCTTC.

The chain carries TRBV4-2 and TRBJ1-1; the match to TRBD1 covers 8 bases. The germline V gene encodes CDR1 LGHNA and CDR2 YNFKEQ. This CDR3 spans 13 amino acids. The trim removed 4 bases at V and 7 bases at J, leaving 5 bases unmatched. CDR3 amino acids: CASSPLTGDEAFF. As DNA, the CDR3 is TGTGCCAGCAGCCCCTTGACAGGGGATGAAGCTTTCTTT.

V and J are TRBV6-1 and TRBJ2-1; 7 bases are a match to TRBD1. The J segment lost 10 bases and the V segment lost 5 bases, leaving 5 bases of the junction unmatched. Germline V gives CDR1 MNHNS, CDR2 SASEGT. CDR3 length: 12 residues. The CDR3 is CASSQPGQEQFF. DNA for the CDR3: TGTGCCAGCAGTCAGCCGGGACAGGAGCAGTTCTTC.